Shown below are 26 T cell receptor beta chains from a single sample sequenced in a study of T cells after yellow fever vaccination. Each CDR3 protein gets one entry after TCRdb re-called the 5' RACE reads with MiXCR. The profile shows about 510,000 distinct CDR3 sequences, just over 20% of them singletons. The sample was PBMCs, taken less than 25 days after the first yellow fever vaccination. The receptors were sampled from a man younger than 35 who received the YFV17D yellow fever vaccine.

The sample holds one count of this clonotype. The chain has TRBV5-4 and TRBJ2-5, with 7 bases matching TRBD2. The CDR3 totals 14 residues. Germline CDR1 is SGHNT and CDR2 is YYREEE (reference sequence). The junction had 3 bases not matched to a gene; V was cut back by 2 bases and J by 2 bases. The CDR3 DNA reads as TGTGCCAGCAGCTTCGGACTAGTACAAGAGACCCAGTACTTC. It encodes CASSFGLVQETQYF.

The sample holds a few counts of this clonotype. V gene TRBV10-3 combines with J gene TRBJ2-3; D call uncertain. V was cut by 1 base and J by 6 bases, with 2 bases left in between. The CDR3 extends over 11 amino acids. Germline assignment: CDR1 ENHRY and CDR2 SYGVKD. CDR3 DNA sequence: TGTGCCATCAGTGAGTTGGATACGCAGTATTTT. It codes for CAISELDTQYF.

This clonotype came up a few times. The CDR3 region has the DNA TGTGCCAGCAGTTTAAGACTAGCGGCCCGGGATACGCAGTATTTT. It yields the protein CASSLRLAARDTQYF. The rearrangement uses TRBV27 and TRBJ2-3; the match to TRBD2 covers 9 bases. CDR1 and CDR2 (germline): MNHEY, SMNVEV (reference sequence). This CDR3 spans 15 amino acids. The trim removed 2 bases at V and 6 bases at J, leaving 6 bases unmatched.

The V gene is TRBV28, the J gene TRBJ1-1; D gene uncertain. Germline V gene data show CDR1 as MDHEN and CDR2 as SYDVKM. This CDR3 spans 14 amino acids. Trimming removed 2 bases from V and 2 bases from J, with 9 bases in between. CDR3 nucleotides: TGTGCCAGCAGTTTAACGGGGTTTAACACTGAAGCTTTCTTT. Amino acid sequence: CASSLTGFNTEAFF.

The chain combines TRBV4-1 with TRBJ2-3; the D gene is possibly TRBD1 (6 bases). CDR3 length: 17 residues. Germline CDR1 and CDR2: MGHRA and YSYEKL. The ends were cut back, 7 bases at V and 2 bases at J, with 22 bases in the middle. The CDR3 here is CASTVFVDRRNTDTQYF. The CDR3 bases are TGCGCCAGCACGGTCTTCGTAGACAGGCGGAACACAGATACGCAGTATTTT.

The chain employs TRBV5-4 and TRBJ2-5; 10 bases fit TRBD1. This CDR3 is built from 15 residues. V lost 0 bases and J lost 5; bases outside the gene matches: 4. CDR1 is SGHNT, CDR2 YYREEE, per germline (reference sequence). In nucleotides, the CDR3 is TGTGCCAGCAGCTTGGCGACAGGGGGCCAGGAGACCCAGTACTTC. This encodes CASSLATGGQETQYF.

The rearrangement joins TRBV9 to TRBJ2-3; 7 bases fit TRBD2. The J segment lost 2 bases and the V segment lost 1 base, leaving 4 bases of the junction unmatched. CDR1 and CDR2 from the germline V gene are SGDLS and YYNGEE. This CDR3 comprises 15 residues. CDR3 in amino acids: CASSVSLADTDTQYF. DNA of the CDR3: TGTGCCAGCAGCGTAAGCCTAGCGGACACAGATACGCAGTATTTT.

This clonotype was seen at least ten times. This sequence joins TRBV7-9 and TRBJ2-3, with D tentatively TRBD1 (5 bases). The V gene lost 11 bases and the J gene lost 5 bases, with 17 bases spanning the gap. The length of the CDR3 is 13 residues. CDR1 SEHNR and CDR2 FQNEAQ come from the germline V gene (reference sequence). CDR3 DNA: TGTGCCCAAGATCCAGGGTTGGGAGATACGCAGTATTTT. It yields the protein CAQDPGLGDTQYF. Together with reference TRBV7-9 and TRBJ2-3, the CDR3 gives the full variable domain: DTGVSQNPRHKITKRGQNVTFRCDPISEHNRLYWYRQTLGQGPEFLTYFQNEAQLEKSRLLSDRFSAERPKGSFSTLEIQRTEQGDSAMYLCAQDPGLGDTQYFGPGTRLTVL.

There are a few counts of this clonotype. This chain connects TRBV3-1 to TRBJ2-7; D is perhaps TRBD2 (5 bases). Trimming removed 1 base from V and 3 bases from J, with 16 bases in between. CDR1 is LGHDT and CDR2 is YNNKEL in the germline V gene (reference sequence). The CDR3 is made up of 16 amino acids. The CDR3 protein is CASSQALDGWVYEQYF. DNA for the CDR3: TGTGCCAGCAGCCAAGCACTAGACGGATGGGTCTACGAGCAGTACTTC.

The chain employs TRBV6-1 and TRBJ2-7; TRBD2 matches 8 bases. The CDR3 totals 14 residues. Germline CDR1 reads MNHNS; CDR2 reads SASEGT. The J segment lost 3 bases and the V segment lost 6 bases, leaving 7 bases of the junction unmatched. The CDR3 DNA is TGTGCCAGCAGCCTCGGCGCGGGGGGCTACGAGCAGTACGTC. Protein: CASSLGAGGYEQYV.

There are a few counts of this clonotype. The J gene is TRBJ2-2, the V gene TRBV5-1; D not resolved. The CDR3 spans 14 residues. The V and J ends lost 5 bases and 2 bases respectively, with 10 bases between them. CDR1 and CDR2 (germline): SGHRS, YFSETQ. The CDR3 nucleotides read TGCGCCAGCAGGCAACTACAAAACACCGGGGAGCTGTTTTTT. This gives the protein CASRQLQNTGELFF. Full variable domain (missing parts from reference TRBV5-1 and TRBJ2-2): KAGVTQTPRYLIKTRGQQVTLSCSPISGHRSVSWYQQTPGQGLQFLFEYFSETQRNKGNFPGRFSGRQFSNSRSEMNVSTLELGDSALYLCASRQLQNTGELFFGEGSRLTVL.

The gene calls are TRBV3-1 and TRBJ1-1, with a weak D call TRBD1 (5 bases). CDR1 is LGHDT, CDR2 YNNKEL, per germline (reference sequence). The CDR3 is made up of 13 amino acids. Trimming removed 1 base from V and 6 bases from J, with 9 bases in between. The CDR3 spells CASSQVGGPEAFF. CDR3 in DNA: TGTGCCAGCAGCCAAGTGGGGGGTCCTGAAGCTTTCTTT.

The genes are TRBV20-1 and TRBJ2-7, with 8 bases lining up with TRBD1. V lost 3 bases, J lost 2 bases, and 3 bases stayed unmatched. The CDR3 is made up of 13 amino acids. Germline CDR1 reads DFQATT; CDR2 reads SNEGSKA (reference sequence). CDR3 in amino acids: CSARGQETYEQYF. The CDR3 DNA reads as TGCAGTGCTAGGGGACAGGAAACCTACGAGCAGTACTTC.

This clonotype was counted between two and nine times. The gene calls are TRBV15 and TRBJ1-2, with TRBD1 matching over 11 bases. Germline CDR1 LNHNV, CDR2 YYDKDF (reference sequence). J lost 6 bases, V lost 0 bases, and 6 bases had no gene match. The CDR3 length is 16 residues. Here the CDR3 reads CATSRDRDRGIHGYTF. The CDR3 nucleotides read TGTGCCACCAGCAGAGACCGGGACAGGGGGATCCATGGCTACACCTTC.

The chain links TRBV14 to TRBJ2-7, with a possible D match to TRBD1 (6 bases). Per germline, CDR1 SGHDN and CDR2 FVKESK. This CDR3 region has 14 residues. V was pared by 1 base and J by 6 bases, with 13 bases between. CDR3 sequence reads: CASSQVGQGPEQYF. CDR3 coding DNA: TGTGCCAGCAGCCAAGTAGGTCAGGGGCCCGAGCAGTACTTC.

The rearrangement uses TRBV10-3 and TRBJ1-2; weak D call: TRBD1 (6 bases). Germline CDR1 ENHRY, CDR2 SYGVKD. V was trimmed by 2 bases and J by 6 bases, leaving 10 bases between them. This CDR3 spans 13 amino acids. CDR3 DNA: TGTGCCATCAGTGAGGAGACAGGTCATGGCTACACCTTC. This gives the protein CAISEETGHGYTF.

Details on this clonotype: It is unclear where the CDR3 begins or ends on the DNA, so no DNA is shown, and the CDR3 is as TCRdb lists it. The chain links TRBV7-5 to TRBJ2-6. TRBV7-5 is designated a pseudogene. The CDR3 extends over 19 residues, inclusive of both ends. The CDR3 sequence is CISVPEPRSDGSGANVLTF.

This clonotype was counted a few times. The chain links TRBV5-1 to TRBJ1-1, with D uncertain. The CDR3 runs to 15 residues. V was clipped by 3 bases and J by 4 bases, with 16 bases between them. Germline CDR1 SGHRS, CDR2 YFSETQ. CDR3 DNA sequence: TGCGCCAGCAGCTCTGTCGGCTTTACGGGCACTGAAGCTTTCTTT. The encoded protein is CASSSVGFTGTEAFF.

This clonotype was counted only a few times. The junction and the germline gene differ at one end; a read error may be behind it. This sequence joins TRBV20-1 and TRBJ2-5, with TRBD2 matching over 10 bases. This CDR3 is built from 18 residues. The germline V gene has CDR1 DFQATT and CDR2 SNEGSKA (reference sequence). CDR3: CSATTGRASGGGQETLYF. The CDR3 nucleotides read TGCAGTGCAACGACAGGAAGAGCTAGCGGGGGAGGCCAAGAGACCCTGTACTTC.

Concerning this clonotype: This clone may be a read error of a much larger clone one base away. The chain combines TRBV6-2 or TRBV6-3 with TRBJ1-5; D uncertain. The length of the CDR3 is 13 residues. Per the germline V gene, CDR1 is MNHEY and CDR2 is SVGEGT. CDR3 nucleotide sequence: TGTACCAGCAGTTTCCATAGCAATCAGCCCCAGCATTTT. It codes for CTSSFHSNQPQHF.

V gene TRBV30 combines with J gene TRBJ1-2; 7 nucleotides agree with TRBD1. Per germline, CDR1 GTSNPN and CDR2 SVGIG (reference sequence). The CDR3 runs to 14 residues. V gave up 3 bases and J gave up 1 base; unmatched junction bases: 5. The CDR3 nucleotides are TGTGCCTGGAGCCCCAGGGGGGATAACTATGGCTACACCTTC. It translates to CAWSPRGDNYGYTF.

The rearrangement joins TRBV20-1 to TRBJ2-3; weak D call: TRBD2 (5 bases). CDR1 is DFQATT, CDR2 SNEGSKA, per germline (reference sequence). This CDR3 contains 14 residues. V shed 3 bases and J shed 3 bases, with 13 bases lying between them. CDR3 nucleotide sequence: TGCAGTGCTAGGAGCACTAGAACAACAGATACGCAGTATTTT. This translates into CSARSTRTTDTQYF.

This chain uses TRBV12-3 or TRBV12-4 with TRBJ1-5; 8 nucleotides match TRBD1. This CDR3 region has 15 residues. Trimming removed 2 bases from V and 4 bases from J; junction bases left unmatched: 4. CDR3 region: CASSLRQGANQPQHF. As DNA, the CDR3 is TGTGCCAGCAGTTTAAGGCAGGGGGCAAATCAGCCCCAGCATTTT.

The CDR3 sequence: CSARDRLAGTSWDTQYF. CDR3 DNA: TGCAGTGCTAGAGATCGACTAGCGGGGACGTCCTGGGATACGCAGTATTTT. The chain uses TRBV20-1 and TRBJ2-3; 11 bases are shared with TRBD2. Germline trimming cut 0 bases from V and 6 bases from J; bases unmatched to any gene: 11. CDR1 DFQATT and CDR2 SNEGSKA come from the germline V gene (reference sequence). This CDR3 has 17 amino acids.

This clonotype was recorded a few times. This chain uses TRBV12-3 or TRBV12-4 with TRBJ2-6; weak D call: TRBD1 (6 bases). Trimming removed 6 bases at V and 1 base at J, with 16 bases between. The CDR3 runs to 17 residues. CDR3: CASSIGDRSSGANVLTF. For the CDR3, the DNA is TGTGCCAGCAGCATAGGAGACAGGTCATCTGGGGCCAACGTCCTGACTTTC.

This clonotype was found a few times. V is TRBV12-3 or TRBV12-4 and J is TRBJ2-1, with 16 bases that match TRBD2. Unmatched junction bases numbered 7, after V lost 3 bases and J lost 2 bases. The CDR3 has 19 residues. CDR3 in amino acids: CASSFTPGTSGGAYNEQFF. The CDR3 nucleotides are TGTGCCAGCAGTTTTACCCCCGGGACTAGCGGGGGGGCCTACAATGAGCAGTTCTTC.